This note documents a single TCR beta chain sequence. The data originate from a study of T cells in tumors after PD-1 blockade. The protocol was immunoSEQ multiplex PCR, while the TCRdb copy is restricted to in-frame clones and leaves out a portion. The repertoire has 45,000 to 60,000 clones, more than 60% of them found once; the top ten carry 8.7%. CDR1 and CDR2 from the germline V gene are MNHEY and SVGEGT. This CDR3 is 14 amino acids long. The V end lost 6 bases, the J end lost 4 bases, and 15 bases lay between the germline ends. The TCR sequence derives from a human donor with advanced basal cell or squamous cell carcinoma (not recorded which). The sample was PBMCs, taken before anti-PD-1 therapy. This rearrangement joins TRBV6-2 or TRBV6-3 to TRBJ1-1; the D gene is possibly TRBD1 (5 bases). The CDR3 DNA follows: TGTGCCAGCAGCCCCGGGGGGGTCTTCACTGAAGCTTTCTTT. The encoded protein is CASSPGGVFTEAFF.